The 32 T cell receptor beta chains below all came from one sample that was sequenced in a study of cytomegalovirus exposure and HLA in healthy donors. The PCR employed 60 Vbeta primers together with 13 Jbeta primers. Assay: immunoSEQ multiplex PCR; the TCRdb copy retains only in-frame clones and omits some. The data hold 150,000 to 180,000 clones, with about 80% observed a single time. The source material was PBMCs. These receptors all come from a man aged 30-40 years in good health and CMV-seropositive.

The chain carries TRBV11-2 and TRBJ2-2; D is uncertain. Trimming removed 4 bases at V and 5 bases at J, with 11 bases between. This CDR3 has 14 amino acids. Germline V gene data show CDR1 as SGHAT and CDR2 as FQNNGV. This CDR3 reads CASSSSRVTGELFF. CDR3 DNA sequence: TGTGCCAGCAGCTCCTCTAGAGTGACCGGGGAGCTGTTTTTT. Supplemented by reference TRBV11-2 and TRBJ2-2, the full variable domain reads EAGVAQSPRYKIIEKRQSVAFWCNPISGHATLYWYQQILGQGPKLLIQFQNNGVVDDSQLPKDRFSAERLKGVDSTLKIQPAKLEDSAVYLCASSSSRVTGELFFGEGSRLTVL.

CDR3 loop: CASSQRETQYF. CDR3 bases: TGTGCCAGTAGTCAACGGGAGACCCAGTACTTC. The chain recombines TRBV19 with TRBJ2-5; no clear D. The germline gives CDR1 LNHDA, CDR2 SQIVND (reference sequence). Trimming left V 5 bases short and J 5 bases short, with 6 bases between. The length of the CDR3 is 11 residues.

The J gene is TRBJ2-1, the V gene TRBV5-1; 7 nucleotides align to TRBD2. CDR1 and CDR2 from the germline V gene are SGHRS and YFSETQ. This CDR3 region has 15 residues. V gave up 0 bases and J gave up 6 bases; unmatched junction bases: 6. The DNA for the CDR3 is TGCGCCAGCAGCTTGGGGGCTAGCGGAGGCAATGAGCAGTTCTTC. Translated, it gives CASSLGASGGNEQFF.

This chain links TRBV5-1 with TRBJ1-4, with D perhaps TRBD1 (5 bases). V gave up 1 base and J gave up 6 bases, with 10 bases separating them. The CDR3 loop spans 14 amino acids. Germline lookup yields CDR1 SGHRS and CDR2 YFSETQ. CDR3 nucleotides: TGCGCCAGCAGCTTGTCCAGGGTGGATGAAAAACTGTTTTTT. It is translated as CASSLSRVDEKLFF.

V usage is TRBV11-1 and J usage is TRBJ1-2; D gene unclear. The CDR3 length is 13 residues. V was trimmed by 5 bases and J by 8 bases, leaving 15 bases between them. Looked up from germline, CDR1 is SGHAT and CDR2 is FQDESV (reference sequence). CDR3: CASSPLRREGYTF. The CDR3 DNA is TGTGCCAGCAGCCCCCTCCGACGGGAAGGCTACACCTTC.

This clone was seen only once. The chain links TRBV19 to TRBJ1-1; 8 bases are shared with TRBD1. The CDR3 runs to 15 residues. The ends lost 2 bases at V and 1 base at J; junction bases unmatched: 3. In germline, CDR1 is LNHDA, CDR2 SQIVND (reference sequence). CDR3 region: CASSITGTGNTEAFF. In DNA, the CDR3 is TGTGCCAGTAGTATAACCGGGACAGGGAACACTGAAGCTTTCTTT.

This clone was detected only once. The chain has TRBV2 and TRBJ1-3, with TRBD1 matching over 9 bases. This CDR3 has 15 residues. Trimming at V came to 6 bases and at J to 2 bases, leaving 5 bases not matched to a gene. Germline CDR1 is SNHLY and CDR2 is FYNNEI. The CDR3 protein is CASSRQGEAGNTIYF. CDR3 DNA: TGTGCCAGCAGCAGACAGGGGGAGGCTGGAAACACCATATATTTT.

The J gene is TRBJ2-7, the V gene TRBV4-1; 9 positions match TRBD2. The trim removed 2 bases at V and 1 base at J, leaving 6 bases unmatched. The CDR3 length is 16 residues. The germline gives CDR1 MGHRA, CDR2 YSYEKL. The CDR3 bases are TGCGCCAGCAGCCAACCAGTAGCGGGAGAGTCCTACGAGCAGTACTTC. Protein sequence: CASSQPVAGESYEQYF.

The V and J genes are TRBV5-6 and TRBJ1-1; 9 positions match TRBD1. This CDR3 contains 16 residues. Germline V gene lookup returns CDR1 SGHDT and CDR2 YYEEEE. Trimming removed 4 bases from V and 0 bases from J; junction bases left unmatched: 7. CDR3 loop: CASSMYRGRMNTEAFF. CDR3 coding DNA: TGTGCCAGCAGCATGTACAGGGGGCGGATGAACACTGAAGCTTTCTTT.

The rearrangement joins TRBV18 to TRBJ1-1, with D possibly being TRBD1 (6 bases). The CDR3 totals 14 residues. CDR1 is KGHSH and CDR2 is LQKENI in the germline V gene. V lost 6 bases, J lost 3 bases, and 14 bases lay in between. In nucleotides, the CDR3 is TGTGCCAGCTCCCGGGACCCAGGGGACACTGAAGCTTTCTTT. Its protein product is CASSRDPGDTEAFF.

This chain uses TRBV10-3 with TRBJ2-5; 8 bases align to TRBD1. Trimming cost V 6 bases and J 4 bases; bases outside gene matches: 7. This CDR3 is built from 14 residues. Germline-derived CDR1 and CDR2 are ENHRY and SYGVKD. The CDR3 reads CAIRERQGLETQYF. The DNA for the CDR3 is TGTGCCATCAGGGAACGACAGGGGTTAGAGACCCAGTACTTC.

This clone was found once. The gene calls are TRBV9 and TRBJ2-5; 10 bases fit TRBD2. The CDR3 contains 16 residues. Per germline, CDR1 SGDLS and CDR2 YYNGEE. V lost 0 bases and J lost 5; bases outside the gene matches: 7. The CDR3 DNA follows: TGTGCCAGCAGCGTAGGAACTAGCGGGATTTGGGAGACCCAGTACTTC. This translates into CASSVGTSGIWETQYF.

CDR3 nucleotide sequence: TGTGCCAGCAGCTTAGGGGGACAGGGCGGCCGAGAGACCCAGTACTTC. Its protein is CASSLGGQGGRETQYF. The V call is TRBV7-9, the J call TRBJ2-5, with 9 bases aligning to TRBD1. CDR1 is SEHNR, CDR2 FQNEAQ, per germline (reference sequence). CDR3 length equals 16 residues. Trimming cost V 1 base and J 4 bases; bases outside gene matches: 7.

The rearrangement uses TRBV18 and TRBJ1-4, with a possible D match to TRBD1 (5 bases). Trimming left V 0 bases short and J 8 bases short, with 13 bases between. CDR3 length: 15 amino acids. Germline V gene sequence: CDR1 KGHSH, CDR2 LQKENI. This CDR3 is CASSPPAGQGEKLFF. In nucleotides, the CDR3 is TGTGCCAGCTCACCACCGGCAGGGCAGGGCGAAAAACTGTTTTTT.

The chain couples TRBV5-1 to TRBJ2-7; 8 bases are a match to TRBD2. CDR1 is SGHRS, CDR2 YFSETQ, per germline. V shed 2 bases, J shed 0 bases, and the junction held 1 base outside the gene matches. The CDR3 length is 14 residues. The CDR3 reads CASSFTSGSYEQYF. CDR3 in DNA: TGCGCCAGCAGCTTCACTAGCGGCTCCTACGAGCAGTACTTC.

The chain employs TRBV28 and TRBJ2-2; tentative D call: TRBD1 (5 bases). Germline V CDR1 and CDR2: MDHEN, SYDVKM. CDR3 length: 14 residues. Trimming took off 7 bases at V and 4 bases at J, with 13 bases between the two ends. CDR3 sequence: CASTLGPGTGELFF. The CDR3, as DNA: TGTGCCAGCACCCTGGGGCCGGGCACCGGGGAGCTGTTTTTT.

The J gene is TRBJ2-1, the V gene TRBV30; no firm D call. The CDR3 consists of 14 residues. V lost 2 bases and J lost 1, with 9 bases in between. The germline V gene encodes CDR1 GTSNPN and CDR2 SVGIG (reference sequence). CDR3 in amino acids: CAWSIGVSYNEQFF. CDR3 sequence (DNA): TGTGCCTGGAGTATCGGAGTATCCTACAATGAGCAGTTCTTC.

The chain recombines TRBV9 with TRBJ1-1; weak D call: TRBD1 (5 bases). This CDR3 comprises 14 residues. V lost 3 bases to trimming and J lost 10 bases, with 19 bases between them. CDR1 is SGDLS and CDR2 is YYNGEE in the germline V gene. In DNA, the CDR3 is TGTGCCAGCAGCGCGTCGGACCGGGGGGTTTCAGCTTTCTTT. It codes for CASSASDRGVSAFF. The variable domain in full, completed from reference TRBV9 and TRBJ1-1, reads DSGVTQTPKHLITATGQRVTLRCSPRSGDLSVYWYQQSLDQGLQFLIQYYNGEERAKGNILERFSAQQFPDLHSELNLSSLELGDSALYFCASSASDRGVSAFFGQGTRLTVV.

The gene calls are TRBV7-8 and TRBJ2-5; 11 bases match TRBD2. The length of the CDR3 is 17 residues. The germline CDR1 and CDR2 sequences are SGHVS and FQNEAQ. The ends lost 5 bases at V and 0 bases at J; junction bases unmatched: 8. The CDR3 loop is CASSPGASGRYQETQYF. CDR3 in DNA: TGTGCCAGCAGCCCTGGGGCTAGCGGGAGGTACCAAGAGACCCAGTACTTC.

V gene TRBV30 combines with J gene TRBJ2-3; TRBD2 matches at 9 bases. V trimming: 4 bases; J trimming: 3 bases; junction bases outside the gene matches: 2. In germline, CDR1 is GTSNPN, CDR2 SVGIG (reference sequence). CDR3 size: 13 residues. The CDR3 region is CAWNSGRTDTQYF. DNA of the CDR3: TGTGCCTGGAACAGCGGGAGGACAGATACGCAGTATTTT.

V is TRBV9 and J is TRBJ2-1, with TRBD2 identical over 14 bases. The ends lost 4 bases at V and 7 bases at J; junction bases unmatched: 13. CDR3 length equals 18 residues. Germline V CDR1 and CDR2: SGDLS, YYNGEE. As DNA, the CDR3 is TGTGCCAGCAGCAGCGGGACTAGCGGGAGTAATCTTAGGAATGAGCAGTTCTTC. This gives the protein CASSSGTSGSNLRNEQFF.

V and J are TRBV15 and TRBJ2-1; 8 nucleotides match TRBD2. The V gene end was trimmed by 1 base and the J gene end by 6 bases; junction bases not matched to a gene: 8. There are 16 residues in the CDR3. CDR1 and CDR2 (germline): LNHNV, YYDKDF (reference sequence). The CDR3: CATSRAAGGGGNEQFF. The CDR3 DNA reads TGTGCCACCAGCAGAGCGGCGGGGGGCGGGGGCAATGAGCAGTTCTTC.

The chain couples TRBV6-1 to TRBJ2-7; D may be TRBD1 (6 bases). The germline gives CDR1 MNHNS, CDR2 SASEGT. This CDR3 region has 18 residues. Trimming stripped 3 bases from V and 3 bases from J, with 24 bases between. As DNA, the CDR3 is TGTGCCAGCAGTGAGACACTTAACCGGGACACCAGCGGCTACGAGCAGTACTTC. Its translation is CASSETLNRDTSGYEQYF.

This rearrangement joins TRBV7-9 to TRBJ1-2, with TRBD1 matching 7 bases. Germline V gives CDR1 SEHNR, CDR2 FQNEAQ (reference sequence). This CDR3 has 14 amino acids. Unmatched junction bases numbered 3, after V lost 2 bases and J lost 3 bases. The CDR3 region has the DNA TGTGCCAGCAGCTTACAAGGGGGCCACTATGGCTACACCTTC. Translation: CASSLQGGHYGYTF.

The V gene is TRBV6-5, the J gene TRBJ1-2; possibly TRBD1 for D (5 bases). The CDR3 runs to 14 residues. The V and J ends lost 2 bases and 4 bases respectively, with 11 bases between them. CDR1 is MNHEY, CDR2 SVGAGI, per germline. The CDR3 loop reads CASSYSGTSYGYTF. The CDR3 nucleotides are TGTGCCAGCAGTTACAGCGGGACGAGCTATGGCTACACCTTC.

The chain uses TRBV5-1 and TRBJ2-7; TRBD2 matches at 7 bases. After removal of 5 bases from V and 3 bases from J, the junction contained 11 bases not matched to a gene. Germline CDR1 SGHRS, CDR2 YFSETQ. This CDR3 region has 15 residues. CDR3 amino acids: CASSVTGTTVYEQYF. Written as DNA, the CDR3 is TGCGCCAGCAGTGTGACCGGGACTACGGTCTACGAGCAGTACTTC.

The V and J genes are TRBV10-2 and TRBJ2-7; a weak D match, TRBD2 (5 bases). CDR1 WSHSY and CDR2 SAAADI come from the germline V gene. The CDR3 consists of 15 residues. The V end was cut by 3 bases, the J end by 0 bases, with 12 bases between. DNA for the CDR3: TGCGCCAGCAGTGATCGGTCGGGATCCTCCTACGAGCAGTACTTC. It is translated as CASSDRSGSSYEQYF.

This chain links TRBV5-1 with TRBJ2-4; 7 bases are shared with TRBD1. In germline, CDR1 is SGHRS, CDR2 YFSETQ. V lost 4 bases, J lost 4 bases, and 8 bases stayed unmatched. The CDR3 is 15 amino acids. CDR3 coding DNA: TGCGCCAGCAGCCACGATGGGACAGCGAAAAACATTCAGTACTTC. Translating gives CASSHDGTAKNIQYF.

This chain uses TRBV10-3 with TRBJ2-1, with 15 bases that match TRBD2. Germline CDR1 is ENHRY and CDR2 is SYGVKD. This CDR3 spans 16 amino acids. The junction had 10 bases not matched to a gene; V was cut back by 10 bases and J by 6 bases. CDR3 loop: CASGTSGRPSSNEQFF. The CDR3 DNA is TGTGCCAGCGGGACTAGCGGGAGGCCCAGCTCCAATGAGCAGTTCTTC.

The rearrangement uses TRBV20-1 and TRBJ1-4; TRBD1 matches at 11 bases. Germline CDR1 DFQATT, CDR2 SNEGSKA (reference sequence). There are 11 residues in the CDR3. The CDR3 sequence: CRGQGGEKLFF. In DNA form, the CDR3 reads TGCAGGGGACAGGGGGGCGAAAAACTGTTTTTT.

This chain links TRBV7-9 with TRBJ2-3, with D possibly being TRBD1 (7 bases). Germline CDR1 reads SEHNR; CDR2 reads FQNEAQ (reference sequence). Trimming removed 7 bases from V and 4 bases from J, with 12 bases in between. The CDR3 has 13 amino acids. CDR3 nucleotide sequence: TGTGCCAGCATCAGGGGGGAAGCAGATACGCAGTATTTT. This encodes CASIRGEADTQYF.

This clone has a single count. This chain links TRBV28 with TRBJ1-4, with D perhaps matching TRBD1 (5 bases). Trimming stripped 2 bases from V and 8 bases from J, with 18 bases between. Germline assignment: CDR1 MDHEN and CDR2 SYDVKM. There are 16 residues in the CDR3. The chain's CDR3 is CASSLRRGRLGEKLFF. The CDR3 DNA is TGTGCCAGCAGTTTACGGAGGGGACGTTTGGGGGAAAAACTGTTTTTT.